These T cell receptor beta chains were read from a single sample in a study of preoperative IRX-2 immunotherapy in early breast cancer. The repertoire was sequenced with immunoSEQ multiplex PCR; TCRdb's copy has only in-frame clones and lacks some. Among about 19,000 clones, about 82% were seen once, and the ten largest hold approximately 1.1%. The source material was lymph node tissue, sampled after IRX-2 immunotherapy. The receptors were sampled from a human donor with breast cancer. The CDR3 runs from the conserved cysteine through the conserved F or W. The D gene is left open where the match is weak. Clone size is stated in some rows and not others, as once, few, many or a class when expanded.

15	-	-	TRBJ1-1	TRBV28	TGTGCCAGCAGTCCCACAGGCCTCATGAACACTGAAGCTTTCTTT	CASSPTGLMNTEAFF
15	-	-	TRBJ2-2	TRBV6-8	TGTGCCAGCAGTTACTCTGGACGGAACACCGGGGAGCTGTTTTTT	CASSYSGRNTGELFF
14	-	-	TRBJ1-1	TRBV7-4	TGTGCCAGCAGCTTACCGGGGAGGAACACTGAAGCTTTCTTT	CASSLPGRNTEAFF
13	-	-	TRBJ2-7	TRBV6-8	TGTGCCAGCAGTGAGCCTTCCTCCTACGAGCAGTACTTC	CASSEPSSYEQYF
14	-	once	TRBJ2-7	TRBV11-3	TGTGCCAGCAGCTTCCGGGACTTGCACTACGAGCAGTACTTC	CASSFRDLHYEQYF
14	-	-	TRBJ1-2	TRBV19	TGTGCCAGCAGCCCTAGGTGGACAGACTATGGCTACACCTTC	CASSPRWTDYGYTF
15	TRBD1	-	TRBJ1-3	TRBV11-3	TGTGCCAGCAGCCCCGGACAGGGACCTGGAAACACCATATATTTT	CASSPGQGPGNTIYF
16	-	-	TRBJ1-3	TRBV19	TGTGCCAGTAGTAGCGGACAGCCCTACTCTGGAAACACCATATATTTT	CASSSGQPYSGNTIYF
13	-	-	TRBJ1-2	TRBV10-2	TGCGCCAGCAGTGAGGGGTCTAACTATGGCTACACCTTC	CASSEGSNYGYTF
13	-	-	TRBJ2-2	TRBV30	TGTGCCTGTTCGAGGGTGGGTGGCGGGGAGCTGTTTTTT	CACSRVGGGELFF
16	-	few	TRBJ2-2	TRBV10-2	TGCGCCAGCAGTGATCCGGGGATAGGGAACACCGGGGAGCTGTTTTTT	CASSDPGIGNTGELFF
15	TRBD1	-	TRBJ1-5	TRBV10-2	TGCGCCAGCAGTGAGTGGGACAGGGTCGATCAGCCCCAGCATTTT	CASSEWDRVDQPQHF
12	-	-	TRBJ2-2	TRBV29-1	TGCAGCGCCTGGGGAAGGGCCGGGGAGCTGTTTTTT	CSAWGRAGELFF
13	-	-	TRBJ1-3	TRBV10-2	TGCGCCAGCAGTGAGTCGAATGAAAACACCATATATTTT	CASSESNENTIYF
13	-	once	TRBJ2-7	TRBV6-8	TGTGCCAGCAGTCTGGCCTTATCCTACGAGCAGTACTTC	CASSLALSYEQYF
12	-	-	TRBJ2-5	TRBV14	TGTGCCAGCAGCCTGGGGTTTCAGACCCAGTACTTC	CASSLGFQTQYF
14	TRBD1	-	TRBJ2-5	TRBV11-3	TGTGCCAGCAGCCCCCGGGACAGGGGGGAGACCCAGTACTTC	CASSPRDRGETQYF
18	-	few	TRBJ2-5	TRBV18	TGTGCCAGCTCACCAAGGAATAGGGCAGATTGGAACCAAGAGACCCAGTACTTC	CASSPRNRADWNQETQYF
13	TRBD1	-	TRBJ2-5	TRBV18	TGTGCCAGCTCCGGACAGGGGCGAGAGACCCAGTACTTC	CASSGQGRETQYF
15	TRBD1	once	TRBJ1-4	TRBV11-3	TGTGCCAGCAGCTTGAACGGACAGGGAGGCGAAAAACTGTTTTTT	CASSLNGQGGEKLFF
12	-	-	TRBJ2-5	TRBV29-1	TGCAGCGTTTCCCCGCCGCAAGAGACCCAGTACTTC	CSVSPPQETQYF
14	TRBD1	once	TRBJ1-1	TRBV6-8	TGTGCCAGCAGCTTCAGGGGGCCCAGCACTGAAGCTTTCTTT	CASSFRGPSTEAFF
17	TRBD1	-	TRBJ2-4	TRBV6-8	TGTGCCAGCAGTGGCCATAGGACAGGGCCAGCCAAAAACATTCAGTACTTC	CASSGHRTGPAKNIQYF
15	-	-	TRBJ1-3	TRBV18	TGTGCTAGCTCACCGCGGGGGGCGGTTGGAAACACCATATATTTT	CASSPRGAVGNTIYF
12	-	-	TRBJ2-5	TRBV6-8	TGTGCCACCCGGGGTCAACAAGAGACCCAGTACTTC	CATRGQQETQYF
13	-	-	TRBJ2-1	TRBV29-1	TGCAGCGTTGAAGGGGGGTCCCACAATGAGCAGTTCTTC	CSVEGGSHNEQFF
16	-	-	TRBJ2-7	TRBV30	TGTGCCTGGAGTGTACTAAACCGTCCTGGGGCCTACGAGCAGTACTTC	CAWSVLNRPGAYEQYF
14	-	-	TRBJ2-4	TRBV4-1	TGCGCCAGCAGCCAAGTAGGAGGGTGGGACATTCAGTACTTC	CASSQVGGWDIQYF
18	TRBD2	-	TRBJ2-2	TRBV19	TGTGCCAGTAGTCCCCAGGGACTAGCGGGGGTTAAAACCGGGGAGCTGTTTTTT	CASSPQGLAGVKTGELFF
21	-	-	TRBJ2-1	TRBV7-5	TGTGTCAGAAGCTTAGTTAAAGTTCTAGCGGGAGGTGGGAAGGAGGGCAATGAGCAGTTCTTC	CVRSLVKVLAGGGKEGNEQFF
18	-	-	TRBJ1-1	TRBV4-1	TGCGCCAGCAGCCAAGATCAGTTGCGGGGAAGGATGAACACTGAAGCTTTCTTT	CASSQDQLRGRMNTEAFF
15	-	-	TRBJ2-1	TRBV6-8	TGTGCCAGCAGTTACTCCGGACTAACCTCCAATGAGCAGTTCTTC	CASSYSGLTSNEQFF
14	-	-	TRBJ1-1	TRBV18	TGTGCCAGCTCACCGTTACAGTGGAACACTGAAGCTTTCTTT	CASSPLQWNTEAFF
13	TRBD1	-	TRBJ2-7	TRBV29-1	TGCAGCGTTGAAGGCCAGGGGGCCTACGAGCAGTACTTC	CSVEGQGAYEQYF
14	-	-	TRBJ2-1	TRBV11-3	TGTGCCAGCAGCTGGGATGCCGCAGGCAATGAGCAGTTCTTC	CASSWDAAGNEQFF
12	-	-	TRBJ1-5	TRBV28	TGTGCCCTAGCGGGGGGCAATCAGCCCCAGCATTTT	CALAGGNQPQHF
16	TRBD1	-	TRBJ1-4	TRBV29-1	TGCAGCGTGGGACAGGGGAATTTATTGACTAATGAAAAACTGTTTTTT	CSVGQGNLLTNEKLFF
13	-	-	TRBJ1-5	TRBV6-8	TGTGCCAGCTCTCCCAGTCCCTATCAGCCCCAGCATTTT	CASSPSPYQPQHF
13	-	-	TRBJ1-1	TRBV14	TGTGCCAGCAGCCTACAGGCGAACACTGAAGCTTTCTTT	CASSLQANTEAFF
15	-	-	TRBJ2-6	TRBV29-1	TGCAGCGTTAGTAGGGCCCCTACTGGGGCCAACGTCCTGACTTTC	CSVSRAPTGANVLTF
14	TRBD2	few	TRBJ2-1	TRBV19	TGTGCCAGTAGTATAGGCGCGGGGGTCTATGAGCAGTTCTTC	CASSIGAGVYEQFF
16	TRBD2	-	TRBJ2-3	TRBV7-2	TGTGCCAGCAGCTCCTACGGGACTAGCGGGGCAGATACGCAGTATTTT	CASSSYGTSGADTQYF
16	TRBD1	-	TRBJ2-3	TRBV18	TGTGCCAGCTCACCACTCTCCAGGGGGCAGGCAGATACGCAGTATTTT	CASSPLSRGQADTQYF
15	-	-	TRBJ1-1	TRBV1	TGCGCCAGCAGCCAAGATAGACGGATGAACACTGAAGCTTTCTTT	CASSQDRRMNTEAFF
13	-	-	TRBJ1-1	TRBV18	TGTGCCAGCTCACAAAGACACGACACTGAAGCTTTCTTT	CASSQRHDTEAFF
13	-	-	TRBJ2-2	TRBV6-8	TGTGCCAGCAGTTACCGCGGCACCGGGGAGCTGTTTTTT	CASSYRGTGELFF
13	-	-	TRBJ1-1	TRBV28	TGTGCCAGCAGTCCTCCGGACATCACTGAAGCTTTCTTT	CASSPPDITEAFF
15	TRBD1	-	TRBJ2-7	TRBV10-2	TGCGCCAGCAGGAGGGCCGGGACAGGGTCCTACGAGCAGTACTTC	CASRRAGTGSYEQYF
15	-	-	TRBJ1-1	TRBV1	TGCGCCAGCAGCCCTGGGACAGGGAAGAACACTGAAGCTTTCTTT	CASSPGTGKNTEAFF
15	TRBD2	-	TRBJ2-3	TRBV5-1	TGCGCCAGCAGCTTGGCCGGGACTAGATCAGATACGCAGTATTTT	CASSLAGTRSDTQYF
15	-	-	TRBJ1-2	TRBV6-8	TGTGCCAGCAGTGGCCCAACGGGCCCTAACTATGGCTACACCTTC	CASSGPTGPNYGYTF
15	TRBD2	-	TRBJ2-3	TRBV5-1	TGCGCCAGCGGAACTAGCGGGGGGGCCGCAGATACGCAGTATTTT	CASGTSGGAADTQYF
12	-	-	TRBJ1-1	TRBV25-1	TGTGCCAGCAGTGGACTGGGGACTGAAGCTTTCTTT	CASSGLGTEAFF
15	TRBD1	few	TRBJ2-7	TRBV19	TGTGCCAGTAGTATCAGTTGGACAGGGGTCTACGAGCAGTACTTC	CASSISWTGVYEQYF
14	TRBD1	few	TRBJ1-2	TRBV15	TGTGCCACCAGCAGGGGACAGGGGGCGGCTGGCTACACCTTC	CATSRGQGAAGYTF
15	-	-	TRBJ1-1	TRBV6-8	TGTGCCAGCAGCCCAGAAGGCCTCCAGTGGGCTGAAGCTTTCTTT	CASSPEGLQWAEAFF
14	TRBD1	few	TRBJ1-4	TRBV18	TGTGCCAGCTCGCGGGGACAGGGTGACGAAAAACTGTTTTTT	CASSRGQGDEKLFF